This TCR beta chain emerged from a study of post-analysis software for immune sequencing data. Study outcomes and limitations: There were five or six TRBV segments more frequent in patients than controls, and TRBV5-6, TRBV5-1 and TRBV20-1 were among them.

As to this clonotype: Its antigen remains unknown.

Every TCR beta cDNA library bore unique molecular identifiers. TCRdb independently ran MiXCR on the PCR reads; one entry per CDR3 protein. The table shows about 770,000 distinct CDR3 sequences, with under 60% occurring only once. The CDR3 is 13 residues long. The V and J ends lost 11 bases and 4 bases, in that order; junction bases with no gene match: 6. J is TRBJ2-1 and V is TRBV12-3 or TRBV12-4; 9 positions agree with TRBD1. The source of this sequence is a girl aged 10-17 years with multiple sclerosis. Specimen: blood. The CDR3 region has the DNA TGTGCCGTTGGACAGGGGTTATACAATGAGCAGTTCTTC. Encoded protein: CAVGQGLYNEQFF.